A single sample is the source of the 21 T cell receptor beta chains below, sequenced in a study of OX40 agonist ivuxolimab in advanced cancers. Library preparation employed the immunoSEQ multiplex PCR assay. The table comes from immuneACCESS by way of TCRdb, which keeps in-frame sequences with V and J called. Part of the clones is missing from these tables; in studies checked, under half for an unresolved V gene and the rest for unknown reasons. The sample has 59,000 or so clones on record, approximately 79% of them singletons. The biggest ten clones account for about 3.8% of the sample. The starting material was CD4+ or CD8+ T cells sorted from blood, obtained in a trial of the OX40 agonist ivuxolimab. These receptors all stem from an adult with an advanced solid tumor such as melanoma, head and neck, liver or kidney cancer.

The gene calls are TRBV7-2 and TRBJ1-2, with 8 bases lining up with TRBD1. J was trimmed by 8 bases and V by 1 base; bases with no gene match: 9. The germline gives CDR1 SGHTA, CDR2 FQGNSA. This CDR3 has 15 amino acids. The chain's CDR3 is CASSLGPGQGRGYTF. As DNA, the CDR3 is TGTGCCAGCAGCTTAGGCCCCGGACAGGGAAGGGGCTACACCTTC.

The V and J genes are TRBV13 and TRBJ1-1; no definite D call. Trimming stripped 5 bases from V and 4 bases from J, with 11 bases between. The CDR3 loop spans 13 amino acids. The germline CDR1 and CDR2 sequences are PRHDT and FYEKMQ (reference sequence). Here the CDR3 DNA reads TGTGCCAGCAGCGAAAGAGGGCGCACTGAAGCTTTCTTT. It specifies CASSERGRTEAFF.

The chain couples TRBV6-1 to TRBJ2-2; 8 nucleotides match TRBD1. J lost 4 bases, V lost 7 bases, and 8 bases had no gene match. Looked up from germline, CDR1 is MNHNS and CDR2 is SASEGT. The CDR3 loop spans 15 amino acids. The chain's CDR3 is CASNTLQGVTGELFF. CDR3 in DNA: TGTGCCAGCAATACTCTACAGGGGGTCACCGGGGAGCTGTTTTTT.

The chain couples TRBV14 to TRBJ2-3; TRBD2 matches 7 bases. CDR3 length: 13 amino acids. CDR1 is SGHDN, CDR2 FVKESK, per germline. V shed 3 bases and J 7 bases; nucleotides not matched to a gene: 4. The CDR3 DNA reads TGTGCCAGCAGCCAGTGGGGGGGAAATACGCAGTATTTT. It codes for CASSQWGGNTQYF.

The V and J genes are TRBV5-6 and TRBJ2-5; tentative D call: TRBD2 (5 bases). V dropped 4 bases and J dropped 4 bases, with 8 bases sitting between them. The CDR3 contains 12 residues. Germline V gene data show CDR1 as SGHDT and CDR2 as YYEEEE. Written as DNA, the CDR3 is TGTGCCAGCAGCCCGGGAAGAGAGACCCAGTACTTC. Protein: CASSPGRETQYF.

The V gene is TRBV11-2, the J gene TRBJ2-1; 13 bases agree with TRBD2. Germline CDR1 reads SGHAT; CDR2 reads FQNNGV. After removal of 6 bases from V and 7 bases from J, the junction contained 12 bases not matched to a gene. The CDR3 sequence is 17 residues long. The chain's CDR3 is CASSRTSGGANRNEQFF. The CDR3 DNA follows: TGTGCCAGCAGTAGAACTAGCGGGGGGGCTAACAGGAATGAGCAGTTCTTC.

The gene calls are TRBV5-4 and TRBJ1-3; D perhaps matches TRBD1 (5 bases). The CDR3 covers 17 residues. With 0 bases removed from V and 0 bases from J, the gap between germline ends came to 13 bases. Germline CDR1 is SGHNT and CDR2 is YYREEE (reference sequence). In DNA, the CDR3 is TGTGCCAGCAGCTTGGATCCGACAGTAAGCTCTGGAAACACCATATATTTT. Translated, it gives CASSLDPTVSSGNTIYF.

This chain joins TRBV11-3 and TRBJ2-6; tentatively, D is TRBD1 (5 bases). CDR3 size: 18 residues. The V end lost 6 bases, the J end lost 0 bases, and 18 bases lay between the germline ends. Germline-derived CDR1 and CDR2 are SGHNT and YENEEA. The CDR3 is CASRPDRVTRSGANVLTF. The DNA for the CDR3 is TGTGCCAGCAGACCCGACAGAGTGACACGCTCTGGGGCCAACGTCCTGACTTTC. The complete variable domain, with remaining parts taken from reference TRBV11-3 and TRBJ2-6, reads EAGVVQSPRYKIIEKKQPVAFWCNPISGHNTLYWYLQNLGQGPELLIRYENEEAVDDSQLPKDRFSAERLKGVDSTLKIQPAELGDSAVYLCASRPDRVTRSGANVLTFGAGSRLTVL.

The genes are TRBV19 and TRBJ2-2; the match to TRBD2 covers 10 bases. V was clipped by 3 bases and J by 8 bases; unmatched bases: 6. The CDR3 totals 15 residues. In germline, CDR1 is LNHDA, CDR2 SQIVND (reference sequence). Written as DNA, the CDR3 is TGTGCCAGTAGTATCGTGGCTAGCGGGAGTGGGGAGCTGTTTTTT. Amino acid sequence: CASSIVASGSGELFF.

The chain couples TRBV11-2 to TRBJ2-7; 15 bases align to TRBD2. V lost 5 bases to trimming and J lost 5 bases; unmatched junction nucleotides: 4. The CDR3 loop spans 15 amino acids. Germline V gene lookup returns CDR1 SGHAT and CDR2 FQNNGV. This CDR3 is CASSPGLAGGNEQYF. The CDR3 DNA reads TGTGCCAGCAGCCCGGGACTAGCGGGAGGAAACGAGCAGTACTTC.

The gene calls are TRBV6-5 and TRBJ1-2; 10 bases line up with TRBD1. Germline-derived CDR1 and CDR2 are MNHEY and SVGAGI. The CDR3 runs 15 residues. With V trimmed by 2 bases and J by 6 bases, 6 bases remained unmatched. This chain's CDR3 is CASSYAGQGKNGYTF. The CDR3, as DNA: TGTGCCAGCAGTTACGCGGGACAGGGGAAAAATGGCTACACCTTC.

This chain links TRBV30 with TRBJ1-1; perhaps TRBD1 as D (6 bases). The CDR3 contains 13 residues. Germline values: CDR1 GTSNPN, CDR2 SVGIG (reference sequence). V shed 4 bases and J shed 3 bases, with 12 bases lying between them. CDR3: CAWKLNRDTEAFF. The CDR3 DNA reads TGTGCCTGGAAACTCAACAGGGACACTGAAGCTTTCTTT.

This rearrangement joins TRBV19 to TRBJ2-6; the match to TRBD1 covers 8 bases. The J segment lost 4 bases and the V segment lost 5 bases, leaving 10 bases of the junction unmatched. This CDR3 contains 17 residues. Germline CDR1 is LNHDA and CDR2 is SQIVND (reference sequence). The CDR3 coding sequence is TGTGCCAGTAGTTCCCTGGACAGGGCGTCCGGGGCCAACGTCCTGACTTTC. Protein sequence: CASSSLDRASGANVLTF.

In regard to this clone: One end of the junction fails to match germline, which may point to a read error. The V call is TRBV5-3, the J call TRBJ2-7; D is ambiguous. TRBV5-3 is assigned to the ORF class and has an uncertain function. This CDR3 comprises 14 residues. The CDR3 loop reads CASSSGFGAYEQYF. The CDR3 coding sequence is TGTGCCAGCAGCTCGGGTTTTGGGGCCTACGAGCAGTACTTC.

The chain links TRBV4-1 to TRBJ2-4, with D possibly matching TRBD2 (6 bases). V was cut by 0 bases and J by 7 bases, with 16 bases left in between. Per the germline V gene, CDR1 is MGHRA and CDR2 is YSYEKL. The length of the CDR3 is 16 residues. CDR3 nucleotide sequence: TGCGCCAGCAGCCAAGATGTGACGGGAGTTTGGAACATTCAGTACTTC. Residues: CASSQDVTGVWNIQYF.

This clone was counted a single time. The chain combines TRBV6-1 with TRBJ2-5, with D tentatively TRBD1 (7 bases). CDR1 and CDR2 (germline): MNHNS, SASEGT. The CDR3 spans 14 residues. V was pared by 8 bases and J by 11 bases, with 24 bases between. CDR3 sequence reads: CASSPGDSATKQYF. The CDR3 DNA reads as TGTGCCAGCTCCCCGGGGGACAGCGCTACGAAGCAGTACTTC.

As concerns this clone: At one of its ends the junction is not consistent with the germline gene, which may arise from a read error. The genes are TRBV19 and TRBJ1-4; D gene ambiguous. Germline loops: CDR1 LNHDA, CDR2 SQIVND (reference sequence). The CDR3 is 13 residues long. This CDR3 is CASSINFWEKLFF. The CDR3 nucleotides are TGTGCCAGTAGTATAAACTTTTGGGAAAAGCTGTTTTTT.

This chain connects TRBV7-9 to TRBJ1-1; 9 nucleotides line up with TRBD1. Germline lookup yields CDR1 SEHNR and CDR2 FQNEAQ (reference sequence). CDR3 size: 16 residues. The junction had 6 bases not matched to a gene; V was cut back by 3 bases and J by 1 base. DNA for the CDR3: TGTGCCAGCAGCTTGCGGACAGGGGTGGGGAACACTGAAGCTTTCTTT. It yields the protein CASSLRTGVGNTEAFF.

The chain joins TRBV14 to TRBJ1-2; possible D gene TRBD1, 6 bases. This CDR3 region has 15 residues. V lost 2 bases, J lost 1 base, and 11 bases lay in between. Germline assignment: CDR1 SGHDN and CDR2 FVKESK. CDR3 DNA sequence: TGTGCCAGCAGCCAAACAAACAGGGATAACTATGGCTACACCTTC. Its protein is CASSQTNRDNYGYTF.

The CDR3 here is CASSFRNQGAAKNIQYF. CDR3 DNA sequence: TGTGCCAGCAGCTTTAGGAACCAGGGAGCGGCCAAAAACATTCAGTACTTC. This chain joins TRBV7-2 and TRBJ2-4; D may correspond to TRBD1 or TRBD2 (5 bases each). The CDR3 consists of 17 residues. From germline, CDR1 is SGHTA and CDR2 FQGNSA. Between the trimmed V and J ends, which lost 3 bases and 1 base, there was a span of 16 bases.

The rearrangement joins TRBV4-3 to TRBJ1-3; 8 nucleotides line up with TRBD1. After removal of 0 bases from V and 7 bases from J, the junction contained 17 bases not matched to a gene. Germline values: CDR1 LGHNA, CDR2 YSLEER. The CDR3 runs to 19 residues. The CDR3 DNA reads TGCGCCAGCAGCCAAGATCTTACAGGGGGACTGCGAATCTGGAACACCATATATTTT. Protein: CASSQDLTGGLRIWNTIYF.